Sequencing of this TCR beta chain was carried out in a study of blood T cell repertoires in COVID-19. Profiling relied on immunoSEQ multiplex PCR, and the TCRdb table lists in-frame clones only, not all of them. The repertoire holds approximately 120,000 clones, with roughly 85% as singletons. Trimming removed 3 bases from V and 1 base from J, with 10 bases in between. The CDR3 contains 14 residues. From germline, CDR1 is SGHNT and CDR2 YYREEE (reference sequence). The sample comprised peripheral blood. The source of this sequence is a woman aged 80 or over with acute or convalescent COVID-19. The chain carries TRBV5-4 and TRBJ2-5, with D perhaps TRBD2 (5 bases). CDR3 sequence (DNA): TGTGCCAGCAGCTCTGGAGGCAGCCAAGAGACCCAGTACTTC. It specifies CASSSGGSQETQYF. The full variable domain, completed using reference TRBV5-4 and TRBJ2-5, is ETGVTQSPTHLIKTRGQQVTLRCSSQSGHNTVSWYQQALGQGPQFIFQYYREEENGRGNFPPRFSGLQFPNYSSELNVNALELDDSALYLCASSSGGSQETQYFGPGTRLLVL.